Below, 25 T cell receptor beta chains from the same sample are listed, as sequenced in a study of T cell responses to AZD1222 COVID-19 vaccine. TCRdb keeps only in-frame clones here, not all; method: immunoSEQ multiplex PCR. The table records 100,000 to 150,000 clones, about 88% of them present only once. Specimen: peripheral blood, collected on day 0 of AZD1222 vaccination. The receptors here all came from an adult in good health.

CDR3 nucleotides: TGTGCCAGCAGCCGATGGGAGGCGAGGAGCTCCTATAATTCACCCCTCCACTTT. Its translation is CASSRWEARSSYNSPLHF. The chain employs TRBV14 and TRBJ1-6, with D uncertain. The CDR3 is made up of 18 amino acids. CDR1 is SGHDN, CDR2 FVKESK, per germline. Trimming left V 4 bases short and J 0 bases short, with 16 bases between.

This clone occurred once. The chain combines TRBV5-6 with TRBJ2-3; 9 nucleotides agree with TRBD1. Trimming at V came to 9 bases and at J to 4 bases, leaving 9 bases not matched to a gene. Germline assignment: CDR1 SGHDT and CDR2 YYEEEE. The CDR3 has 14 amino acids. The CDR3 DNA reads as TGTGCCACACACGGGACAGGGAGACCAGATACGCAGTATTTT. Its protein product is CATHGTGRPDTQYF. The variable domain in full, with the rest retrieved from reference TRBV5-6 and TRBJ2-3, is DAGVTQSPTHLIKTRGQQVTLRCSPKSGHDTVSWYQQALGQGPQFIFQYYEEEERQRGNFPDRFSGHQFPNYSSELNVNALLLGDSALYLCATHGTGRPDTQYFGPGTRLTVL.

The sample holds one count of this clone. The gene calls are TRBV27 and TRBJ2-7; 8 positions match TRBD1. With V trimmed by 7 bases and J by 5 bases, 7 bases remained unmatched. Germline CDR1 reads MNHEY; CDR2 reads SMNVEV (reference sequence). There are 13 residues in the CDR3. The CDR3 nucleotides read TGTGCCAGCACCCGACAGGGGAGGAACGAGCAGTACTTC. It translates to CASTRQGRNEQYF.

The sample holds a few counts of this clone. The V call is TRBV20-1, the J call TRBJ2-1; D gene uncertain. Germline loops: CDR1 DFQATT, CDR2 SNEGSKA (reference sequence). CDR3 length: 11 residues. Trimming removed 5 bases at V and 6 bases at J, with 8 bases between. The CDR3 region has the DNA TGCAGTGCTCTCAGCGCCAATGAGCAGTTCTTC. Amino acid sequence: CSALSANEQFF.

The chain is built from TRBV7-2 and TRBJ1-4; possible D gene TRBD1, 6 bases. V lost 2 bases and J 3 bases, leaving 13 bases between the germline ends. The CDR3 consists of 16 residues. In germline, CDR1 is SGHTA, CDR2 FQGNSA. This CDR3 reads CASSLIGGQSNEKLFF. CDR3 coding DNA: TGTGCCAGCAGCTTAATAGGGGGTCAGTCTAATGAAAAACTGTTTTTT.

The rearrangement joins TRBV28 to TRBJ1-2; 7 positions agree with TRBD1. Germline values: CDR1 MDHEN, CDR2 SYDVKM. Trimming removed 10 bases from V and 7 bases from J; junction bases left unmatched: 9. This CDR3 is built from 12 residues. CDR3 nucleotides: TGTGCCACTTCAGGGGGTCCATTTGGCTACACCTTC. This encodes CATSGGPFGYTF.

The chain combines TRBV9 with TRBJ1-2; a weak D match, TRBD1 (6 bases). The germline V gene encodes CDR1 SGDLS and CDR2 YYNGEE. With 3 bases removed from V and 7 bases from J, the gap between germline ends came to 16 bases. This CDR3 contains 14 residues. CDR3 region: CASSAAGARSGYTF. The CDR3 nucleotides are TGTGCCAGCAGCGCCGCAGGGGCGAGGAGTGGCTACACCTTC.

This chain uses TRBV9 with TRBJ2-1, with unresolved D. V was shortened by 0 bases and J by 6 bases, with 7 bases between the two germline ends. CDR3 length: 13 residues. From germline, CDR1 is SGDLS and CDR2 YYNGEE. The CDR3 DNA follows: TGTGCCAGCAGCGTAGGGCCGGGCAATGAGCAGTTCTTC. The encoded protein is CASSVGPGNEQFF.

This sequence joins TRBV5-5 and TRBJ2-4; D tentatively reads TRBD1 or TRBD2 (6 bases each). The V gene lost 4 bases and the J gene lost 1 base, with 18 bases spanning the gap. Germline V gives CDR1 SGHKS, CDR2 YYEKEE (reference sequence). The CDR3 length is 17 residues. Here the CDR3 DNA reads TGTGCCAGCAGCGCCGTACAGGGACTGGGCGCCAAAAACATTCAGTACTTC. Translation: CASSAVQGLGAKNIQYF.

The V call is TRBV6-5, the J call TRBJ2-1; possibly TRBD1 for D (6 bases). The CDR3 runs to 14 residues. Germline-derived CDR1 and CDR2 are MNHEY and SVGAGI. The V end lost 6 bases, the J end lost 8 bases, and 17 bases lay between the germline ends. The CDR3 spells CASRAHRAWDEQFF. The CDR3 coding sequence is TGTGCCAGCAGAGCCCACAGGGCTTGGGATGAGCAGTTCTTC.

This clone was recorded a few times. Distinct nucleotide sequences in the sample also encode this CDR3. This chain uses TRBV9 with TRBJ1-1, with TRBD1 as a possible D gene (5 bases). Deletions cut 1 base from V and 5 bases from J, with 12 bases between. CDR1 SGDLS and CDR2 YYNGEE come from the germline V gene. The CDR3 sequence is 14 residues long. Written as DNA, the CDR3 is TGTGCCAGCAGCGTAAGGGGACCAGGGACTGAAGCTTTCTTT. It translates to CASSVRGPGTEAFF. Together with reference TRBV9 and TRBJ1-1, the CDR3 gives the full variable domain: DSGVTQTPKHLITATGQRVTLRCSPRSGDLSVYWYQQSLDQGLQFLIQYYNGEERAKGNILERFSAQQFPDLHSELNLSSLELGDSALYFCASSVRGPGTEAFFGQGTRLTVV.

V gene TRBV4-1 combines with J gene TRBJ2-4; D possibly corresponds to TRBD2 (5 bases). Germline V gene data show CDR1 as MGHRA and CDR2 as YSYEKL. This CDR3 is built from 18 residues. The V and J ends lost 0 bases and 0 bases respectively, with 15 bases between them. CDR3 coding DNA: TGCGCCAGCAGCCAAGAAGGAGGTTTCCGTCTAGCCAAAAACATTCAGTACTTC. The encoded protein is CASSQEGGFRLAKNIQYF.

The chain joins TRBV28 to TRBJ2-3; D is perhaps TRBD1 (8 bases). Trimming stripped 7 bases from V and 2 bases from J, with 16 bases between. Per the germline V gene, CDR1 is MDHEN and CDR2 is SYDVKM. The CDR3 extends over 15 amino acids. The CDR3 DNA sequence: TGTGCCAGCACAGGGGGCGGGGGACTCACAGATACGCAGTATTTT. Its translation: CASTGGGGLTDTQYF.

This chain joins TRBV6-5 and TRBJ2-2, with D tentatively TRBD2 (6 bases). The germline CDR1 and CDR2 sequences are MNHEY and SVGAGI. Trimming shortened V by 2 bases and J by 1 base, and 8 bases separated the two germline ends. The CDR3 is 15 residues long. The DNA of the CDR3 is TGTGCCAGCAGTTACACGCGGGGGAACACCGGGGAGCTGTTTTTT. Translation gives CASSYTRGNTGELFF.

V is TRBV6-1 and J is TRBJ2-7; D not resolved. CDR1 and CDR2 (germline): MNHNS, SASEGT. CDR3 length: 15 residues. V lost 1 base to trimming and J lost 3 bases, with 13 bases between them. The chain's CDR3 is CASSEEMTRVYEQYF. CDR3 in DNA: TGTGCCAGCAGTGAAGAAATGACGCGCGTCTACGAGCAGTACTTC.

The chain couples TRBV7-2 to TRBJ2-5; D not certain. The V gene's germline CDR1 is SGHTA and CDR2 FQGNSA. Trimming pared 2 bases from V and 1 base from J, leaving 5 bases between. This CDR3 has 13 amino acids. The CDR3 DNA sequence: TGTGCCAGCAGCTTACCTTCCCAAGAGACCCAGTACTTC. It encodes CASSLPSQETQYF.

This clone has only one observation. The CDR3 spells CASSTLGQGAHSKNIQYF. For the CDR3, the DNA is TGTGCCAGCAGCACCCTGGGACAGGGCGCCCACTCCAAAAACATTCAGTACTTC. This chain uses TRBV7-9 with TRBJ2-4; 9 bases match TRBD1. Germline CDR1 is SEHNR and CDR2 is FQNEAQ (reference sequence). The CDR3 covers 18 residues. J was trimmed by 2 bases and V by 5 bases; bases with no gene match: 13.

A single count supports this clone. In nucleotides, the CDR3 is TGTGCCAGCAGTTCCGGGAGGGACACTGAAGCTTTCTTT. Translation: CASSSGRDTEAFF. This sequence joins TRBV28 and TRBJ1-1; unclear D gene. The V end lost 4 bases, the J end lost 3 bases, and 9 bases lay between the germline ends. This CDR3 contains 13 residues. Germline V gene lookup returns CDR1 MDHEN and CDR2 SYDVKM.

The CDR3 protein is CSVSLSYEQFF. The CDR3 coding sequence is TGCAGCGTCTCCTTGAGTTATGAGCAGTTCTTC. The chain employs TRBV29-1 and TRBJ2-1, with D uncertain. The V gene lost 6 bases and the J gene lost 8 bases, with 11 bases spanning the gap. The germline CDR1 and CDR2 sequences are SQVTM and ANQGSEA. The CDR3 loop spans 11 amino acids.

The chain employs TRBV7-7 and TRBJ2-2; D is unresolved. Germline V gene sequence: CDR1 SSHAT, CDR2 FNYEAQ (reference sequence). Trimming left V 7 bases short and J 6 bases short, with 6 bases between. This CDR3 region has 11 residues. CDR3 residues: CASKEAGELFF. CDR3 nucleotides: TGTGCCAGCAAAGAGGCCGGGGAGCTGTTTTTT.

The chain links TRBV30 to TRBJ2-3, with a possible D match to TRBD1 (5 bases). Trimming took 1 base from V and 5 from J, leaving 10 bases between them. Germline lookup yields CDR1 GTSNPN and CDR2 SVGIG (reference sequence). This CDR3 spans 13 amino acids. CDR3 DNA: TGTGCCTGGAGTGCTGGGGCCGGAGATACGCAGTATTTT. As protein: CAWSAGAGDTQYF.

V gene TRBV7-2 combines with J gene TRBJ2-7, with 8 positions matching TRBD2. Germline values: CDR1 SGHTA, CDR2 FQGNSA. CDR3 size: 18 residues. Losses at the gene ends were 2 bases for V and 1 base for J; bases not matched to a gene: 13. The CDR3 sequence is CASSLKRFLAGDSYEQYF. In DNA, the CDR3 is TGTGCCAGCAGCTTAAAACGATTCCTAGCGGGTGATTCCTACGAGCAGTACTTC.

V gene TRBV5-1 combines with J gene TRBJ2-1; TRBD1 is a possible D gene (6 bases). CDR3 size: 15 residues. Per the germline V gene, CDR1 is SGHRS and CDR2 is YFSETQ. V was cut by 4 bases and J by 3 bases, with 14 bases left in between. CDR3 region: CASSKTGTNYNEQFF. CDR3 bases: TGCGCCAGCAGCAAAACAGGGACGAACTACAATGAGCAGTTCTTC.

The chain combines TRBV27 with TRBJ2-3; 8 nucleotides match TRBD1. Germline V lookup: CDR1 MNHEY, CDR2 SMNVEV (reference sequence). The CDR3 sequence is 16 residues long. The V gene end was trimmed by 6 bases and the J gene end by 3 bases; junction bases not matched to a gene: 11. The CDR3 protein is CASRSQGALGTDTQYF. Here the CDR3 DNA reads TGTGCCAGCAGGAGCCAGGGGGCGTTAGGGACAGATACGCAGTATTTT.

In this sample, this clone turned up a few times. The V and J genes are TRBV3-1 (or the pseudogene TRBV3-2) and TRBJ2-7, with TRBD2 matching 7 bases. The junction had 3 bases not matched to a gene; V was cut back by 6 bases and J by 1 base. Per germline, CDR1 LGHDT and CDR2 YNNKEL (reference sequence). The CDR3 is 13 amino acids. The CDR3 region has the DNA TGTGCCAGCAGGCCGGGGGGTTCCTACGAGCAGTACTTC. Its protein product is CASRPGGSYEQYF.